Below are 20 T cell receptor beta chains sequenced from a single sample in a study of cytomegalovirus exposure and HLA in healthy donors. The PCR contained 60 Vbeta and 13 Jbeta primers. Only in-frame clones appear in the TCRdb table, and some are missing; sequencing was by immunoSEQ multiplex PCR. The table shows around 150,000 clones, with 75% occurring only once. Specimen: PBMCs. The receptors shown here come from a woman aged 45 to 65 in good health and CMV-seropositive.

V is TRBV4-1 and J is TRBJ1-1; 7 bases align to TRBD1. Germline-derived CDR1 and CDR2 are MGHRA and YSYEKL. The junction had 4 bases not matched to a gene; V was cut back by 5 bases and J by 1 base. The CDR3 sequence is 14 residues long. CDR3 amino acids: CASSRGQRNTEAFF. The CDR3 DNA reads as TGCGCCAGCAGCAGGGGACAGAGGAACACTGAAGCTTTCTTT.

Notes on this clone: Other DNA variants within this sample encode the same CDR3. This chain uses TRBV27 with TRBJ1-1; D is uncertain. Trimming removed 4 bases at V and 1 base at J, with 13 bases between. The CDR3 runs 15 residues. Per germline, CDR1 MNHEY and CDR2 SMNVEV (reference sequence). The CDR3 protein is CASSWSLPPNTEAFF. CDR3 nucleotide sequence: TGTGCCAGCAGTTGGTCCCTACCCCCGAACACTGAAGCTTTCTTT.

CDR3 protein: CASSQDRTDTEAFF. CDR3 sequence (DNA): TGCGCCAGCAGCCAAGATCGCACGGACACTGAAGCTTTCTTT. The chain joins TRBV4-1 to TRBJ1-1; D uncertain. Germline-derived CDR1 and CDR2 are MGHRA and YSYEKL. The CDR3 totals 14 residues. V was trimmed by 0 bases and J by 3 bases, leaving 8 bases between them.

This clone was counted once. Within the sample, other DNA sequences also encode this same CDR3. This chain joins TRBV5-1 and TRBJ1-1; D not resolved. The ends were cut back, 1 base at V and 1 base at J, with 5 bases in the middle. Per germline, CDR1 SGHRS and CDR2 YFSETQ. The CDR3 totals 13 residues. The CDR3 nucleotides read TGCGCCAGCAGCTTGACCGGGAACACTGAAGCTTTCTTT. This encodes CASSLTGNTEAFF.

The chain uses TRBV5-8 and TRBJ1-3; 8 bases map to TRBD1. Germline V gene data show CDR1 as SGHTS and CDR2 as YDEGEE. J lost 1 base, V lost 4 bases, and 10 bases had no gene match. CDR3 length equals 17 residues. The CDR3 nucleotides are TGTGCCAGCAGCCGACCCCGACAGGGGCGATCTGGAAACACCATATATTTT. It specifies CASSRPRQGRSGNTIYF.

This chain uses TRBV7-3 with TRBJ1-6, with D unclear. Germline assignment: CDR1 SGHTA and CDR2 FQGTGA. V dropped 2 bases and J dropped 10 bases, with 9 bases sitting between them. The CDR3 runs to 13 residues. CDR3 nucleotide sequence: TGTGCCAGCAGCTTACAATCCAGGTCACCCCTCCACTTT. This sequence encodes CASSLQSRSPLHF.

This clone has only a few counts. This chain's CDR3 is CASSFVGRGPLFAQYF. Written as DNA, the CDR3 is TGTGCCAGCAGTTTCGTGGGTAGGGGCCCCCTCTTCGCGCAGTATTTT. The chain joins TRBV27 to TRBJ2-3; a possible D gene is TRBD1 (5 bases). The CDR3 runs to 16 residues. The V gene lost 3 bases and the J gene lost 10 bases, with 23 bases spanning the gap. Germline CDR1 MNHEY, CDR2 SMNVEV (reference sequence).

This clone appeared once. The chain carries TRBV4-2 and TRBJ1-2; TRBD1 matches at 7 bases. Germline V gene lookup returns CDR1 LGHNA and CDR2 YNFKEQ. J lost 4 bases, V lost 1 base, and 0 bases had no gene match. This CDR3 contains 13 residues. In DNA form, the CDR3 reads TGTGCCAGCAGCCAAGGGACAGGCTATGGCTACACCTTC. Its protein is CASSQGTGYGYTF.

The gene calls are TRBV15 and TRBJ1-5; 7 nucleotides match TRBD1. Per germline, CDR1 LNHNV and CDR2 YYDKDF (reference sequence). The V and J ends lost 3 bases and 5 bases, in that order; junction bases with no gene match: 7. The CDR3 loop spans 15 amino acids. CDR3 sequence (DNA): TGTGCCACCAGCAGTAGACAGGGTAGGGATCAGCCCCAGCATTTT. Translated: CATSSRQGRDQPQHF.

The chain joins TRBV6-6 to TRBJ2-1; 10 bases map to TRBD1. This CDR3 is 15 amino acids long. Germline V lookup: CDR1 MNHNY, CDR2 SVGAGI (reference sequence). Germline trimming cut 6 bases from V and 8 bases from J; bases unmatched to any gene: 10. The CDR3 here is CASSPRDRGGHEQFF. The CDR3 coding sequence is TGTGCCAGCAGCCCCCGGGACAGGGGTGGGCATGAGCAGTTCTTC.

The chain uses TRBV5-6 and TRBJ1-2; weak D call: TRBD1 (5 bases). V was clipped by 2 bases and J by 7 bases, with 21 bases between them. The CDR3 length is 16 residues. Germline assignment: CDR1 SGHDT and CDR2 YYEEEE. Written as DNA, the CDR3 is TGTGCCAGCAGCTTTCGTACCAGGGACGTCGGGAGTGGCTACACCTTC. Its translation is CASSFRTRDVGSGYTF.

The rearrangement links TRBV6-6 to TRBJ2-3, with D perhaps TRBD2 (7 bases). V gave up 7 bases and J gave up 0 bases, with 14 bases separating them. CDR1 and CDR2 from the germline V gene are MNHNY and SVGAGI (reference sequence). The CDR3 spans 15 residues. CDR3 amino acids: CASTKGGFSTDTQYF. CDR3 nucleotides: TGTGCCAGCACTAAGGGGGGGTTTAGCACAGATACGCAGTATTTT.

The gene calls are TRBV2 and TRBJ1-5; 7 bases map to TRBD1. Germline CDR1 is SNHLY and CDR2 is FYNNEI. V lost 6 bases to trimming and J lost 2 bases; unmatched junction nucleotides: 4. The CDR3 runs 14 residues. The CDR3 here is CASSRDSGNQPQHF. Written as DNA, the CDR3 is TGTGCCAGCAGCCGGGACAGTGGCAATCAGCCCCAGCATTTT.

The rearrangement joins TRBV6-1 to TRBJ1-6; D may be TRBD1 (5 bases). The CDR3 has 14 amino acids. Trimming shortened V by 5 bases and J by 5 bases, and 10 bases separated the two germline ends. In germline, CDR1 is MNHNS, CDR2 SASEGT. CDR3 sequence reads: CASSLDSNNSPLHF. The DNA for the CDR3 is TGTGCCAGCAGTCTTGACAGCAATAATTCACCCCTCCACTTT.

Only a few counts were recorded for this clone. The chain combines TRBV15 with TRBJ1-1; TRBD1 agrees at 9 bases. Germline V CDR1 and CDR2: LNHNV, YYDKDF (reference sequence). The CDR3 loop spans 15 amino acids. After removal of 3 bases from V and 5 bases from J, the junction contained 7 bases not matched to a gene. The CDR3 spells CATSREGTGLTEAFF. CDR3 coding DNA: TGTGCCACCAGCAGGGAAGGGACAGGGCTTACTGAAGCTTTCTTT. The complete variable domain, with remaining parts taken from reference TRBV15 and TRBJ1-1, reads DAMVIQNPRYQVTQFGKPVTLSCSQTLNHNVMYWYQQKSSQAPKLLFHYYDKDFNNEADTPDNFQSRRPNTSFCFLDIRSPGLGDTAMYLCATSREGTGLTEAFFGQGTRLTVV.

CDR3 coding DNA: TGTGCCATCAGTGAGACGAGGACAGGGAACTCGAACACTGAAGCTTTCTTT. This codes for CAISETRTGNSNTEAFF. The chain is built from TRBV10-3 and TRBJ1-1; 8 bases match TRBD1. V trimming: 2 bases; J trimming: 1 base; junction bases outside the gene matches: 9. CDR1 ENHRY and CDR2 SYGVKD come from the germline V gene. The CDR3 runs 17 residues.

The chain combines TRBV9 with TRBJ2-3, with 10 positions matching TRBD2. The V gene's germline CDR1 is SGDLS and CDR2 YYNGEE. V lost 4 bases, J lost 5 bases, and 10 bases stayed unmatched. This CDR3 region has 16 residues. The CDR3 DNA is TGTGCCAGCAGCCCCGTCGAAGCGGGGGGGCTAGATACGCAGTATTTT. Amino acids: CASSPVEAGGLDTQYF. Combining the CDR3 with reference TRBV9 and TRBJ2-3 gives the whole variable domain DSGVTQTPKHLITATGQRVTLRCSPRSGDLSVYWYQQSLDQGLQFLIQYYNGEERAKGNILERFSAQQFPDLHSELNLSSLELGDSALYFCASSPVEAGGLDTQYFGPGTRLTVL.

Remarks on this clone: A junction end diverges from the germline sequence, so it may reflect a read error. This sequence joins TRBV6-5 and TRBJ1-3, with D perhaps matching TRBD1 (6 bases). The CDR3 contains 15 residues. In germline, CDR1 is MNHEY, CDR2 SVGAGI. The CDR3 bases are TGTGCCGGCAGGACGGGCAGGGGAACTGGAAACACCATATATTTT. Protein product: CAGRTGRGTGNTIYF.

In nucleotides, the CDR3 is TGTGCCAGCACCCTGAGCTCCTACGAGCAGTACTTC. Translating gives CASTLSSYEQYF. The rearrangement links TRBV2 to TRBJ2-7, with unresolved D. Germline V lookup: CDR1 SNHLY, CDR2 FYNNEI. Trimming took off 7 bases at V and 0 bases at J, with 7 bases between the two ends. This CDR3 has 12 amino acids.

This clone was observed a handful of times. The chain carries TRBV2 and TRBJ1-5; 10 nucleotides match TRBD1. Per the germline V gene, CDR1 is SNHLY and CDR2 is FYNNEI. The ends lost 6 bases at V and 5 bases at J; junction bases unmatched: 1. There are 13 residues in the CDR3. The CDR3 DNA sequence: TGTGCCAGCAGGGGGACAGGGGATCAGCCCCAGCATTTT. It codes for CASRGTGDQPQHF.